This is a list of T cell receptor beta chains from one sample in a study of blood T cell repertoires in COVID-19. The method was immunoSEQ multiplex PCR; TCRdb's version includes in-frame clones alone and lacks a portion of them. The sample contains about 140,000 clones, approximately 87% of which appear only once. The sample comprised peripheral blood. The origin of the receptors is a woman between 40 and 50 years old with acute or convalescent COVID-19. Each CDR3 is given with its conserved first and last residue. The order of the fields is clone size, J gene, V gene, D gene, CDR3 protein, CDR3 DNA. The D gene is left open where the match is weak. Part of the rows lack a size; the others show once, few, many or a class for expanded clones.

size: -
J: TRBJ2-3
V: TRBV18
D: -
CDR3: CASSQGVSWDTQYF
DNA: TGTGCCAGCTCACAAGGGGTCTCTTGGGATACGCAGTATTTT

size: -
J: TRBJ2-1
V: TRBV5-1
D: -
CDR3: CASRLGGGYYNEQFF
DNA: TGCGCCAGCCGGCTGGGAGGAGGTTACTACAATGAGCAGTTCTTC

size: -
J: TRBJ2-7
V: TRBV18
D: TRBD1
CDR3: CASSPPDRGHLYEQYF
DNA: TGTGCCAGCTCACCGCCCGACAGGGGCCACCTCTACGAGCAGTACTTC

size: -
J: TRBJ2-7
V: TRBV6-5
D: TRBD1
CDR3: CASSPDRGRDYEQYF
DNA: TGTGCCAGCAGCCCCGACAGGGGGCGAGACTACGAGCAGTACTTC

size: -
J: TRBJ2-7
V: TRBV10-3
D: -
CDR3: CAISVVEFREQYF
DNA: TGTGCCATCAGCGTAGTTGAGTTCCGGGAGCAGTACTTC

size: -
J: TRBJ2-3
V: TRBV7-2
D: TRBD2
CDR3: CASSRLAGGRTDTQYF
DNA: TGTGCCAGCAGCCGTCTAGCGGGAGGACGCACAGATACGCAGTATTTT

size: few
J: TRBJ1-1
V: TRBV5-1
D: -
CDR3: CASSLHAGANTEAFF
DNA: TGCGCCAGCAGCTTGCATGCAGGGGCCAACACTGAAGCTTTCTTT

size: -
J: TRBJ2-5
V: TRBV7-2
D: TRBD2
CDR3: CASSFSGGQETQYF
DNA: TGTGCCAGCAGCTTTAGCGGGGGGCAAGAGACCCAGTACTTC

size: -
J: TRBJ1-6
V: TRBV6-2/TRBV6-3
D: TRBD1
CDR3: CASSYVGGLSSSPLHF
DNA: TGTGCCAGCAGTTACGTAGGGGGCCTGTCTTCTTCACCCCTCCACTTT

size: -
J: TRBJ1-5
V: TRBV19
D: TRBD1
CDR3: CASTGGRFGSNQPQHF
DNA: TGTGCCAGTACAGGGGGTCGGTTTGGAAGCAATCAGCCCCAGCATTTT

size: once
J: TRBJ2-2
V: TRBV10-3
D: -
CDR3: CAINPTGPLYFTGELFF
DNA: TGTGCCATCAACCCGACAGGCCCCCTCTACTTCACCGGGGAGCTGTTTTTT

size: -
J: TRBJ2-2
V: TRBV4-3
D: TRBD2
CDR3: CASSRTRTFTGELFF
DNA: TGCGCCAGCAGCAGGACTAGAACTTTCACCGGGGAGCTGTTTTTT

size: -
J: TRBJ2-1
V: TRBV18
D: TRBD2
CDR3: CASSPGLAGNNEQFF
DNA: TGTGCCAGCTCACCGGGACTAGCGGGTAACAATGAGCAGTTCTTC

size: -
J: TRBJ2-3
V: TRBV18
D: -
CDR3: CASSPGQRDTQYF
DNA: TGTGCCAGCTCACCCGGACAACGAGATACGCAGTATTTT

size: -
J: TRBJ2-1
V: TRBV7-8
D: -
CDR3: CASSLASYNEQFF
DNA: TGTGCCAGCAGCTTAGCGTCTTACAATGAGCAGTTCTTC

size: -
J: TRBJ2-2
V: TRBV4-3
D: TRBD1
CDR3: CASSHYDRGGELFF
DNA: TGCGCCAGCAGCCACTACGACAGGGGTGGGGAGCTGTTTTTT

size: -
J: TRBJ1-1
V: TRBV7-2
D: -
CDR3: CASSLWAGLNTEAFF
DNA: TGTGCCAGCAGCTTATGGGCAGGGCTGAACACTGAAGCTTTCTTT

size: -
J: TRBJ2-3
V: TRBV2
D: -
CDR3: CASRALEWGSDTQYF
DNA: TGTGCCAGCAGGGCCCTAGAATGGGGCTCAGATACGCAGTATTTT

size: once
J: TRBJ1-2
V: TRBV29-1
D: TRBD1
CDR3: CSGRDRGSYGYTF
DNA: TGCAGCGGAAGGGACAGGGGTTCATATGGCTACACCTTC

size: few
J: TRBJ1-2
V: TRBV5-1
D: TRBD1
CDR3: CASSSNRGEEGYTF
DNA: TGCGCCAGCAGCTCGAACAGGGGGGAGGAAGGCTACACCTTC

size: -
J: TRBJ2-1
V: TRBV9
D: TRBD2
CDR3: CASSPGLGSYNEQFF
DNA: TGTGCCAGCAGCCCGGGACTAGGTTCCTACAATGAGCAGTTCTTC

size: -
J: TRBJ2-2
V: TRBV3-1/TRBV3-2
D: TRBD1
CDR3: CASRRDRGSIGELFF
DNA: TGTGCCAGCAGGCGGGACAGGGGGAGTATCGGGGAGCTGTTTTTT

size: -
J: TRBJ1-1
V: TRBV4-3
D: -
CDR3: CASSQEMWGGGMGEAFF
DNA: TGCGCCAGCAGCCAAGAAATGTGGGGTGGAGGGATGGGTGAAGCTTTCTTT

size: -
J: TRBJ1-2
V: TRBV30
D: TRBD1
CDR3: CAWSVDRGFNYGYTF
DNA: TGTGCCTGGAGTGTAGACAGGGGGTTTAACTATGGCTACACCTTC

size: few
J: TRBJ2-1
V: TRBV7-2
D: TRBD2
CDR3: CASSLMASGSGGLEQFF
DNA: TGTGCCAGCAGCTTAATGGCTAGCGGGAGCGGGGGCCTTGAGCAGTTCTTC

size: -
J: TRBJ1-2
V: TRBV30
D: -
CDR3: CAWSFDYGYTF
DNA: TGTGCCTGGAGTTTCGACTATGGCTACACCTTC

size: -
J: TRBJ2-7
V: TRBV5-4
D: -
CDR3: CASRPPGQNCCEQYF
DNA: TGTGCCAGCAGGCCCCCTGGACAGAATTGTTGCGAGCAGTACTTC

size: -
J: TRBJ2-2
V: TRBV9
D: -
CDR3: CASSVEGVGTGELFF
DNA: TGTGCCAGCAGCGTAGAGGGGGTCGGCACCGGGGAGCTGTTTTTT

size: -
J: TRBJ2-2
V: TRBV28
D: -
CDR3: CASSPRAARELFF
DNA: TGTGCCAGCAGTCCCCGCGCTGCCAGGGAGCTGTTTTTT

size: -
J: TRBJ2-2
V: TRBV18
D: -
CDR3: CASSPPSRGSTGELFF
DNA: TGTGCCAGCTCACCACCAAGTAGAGGGAGCACCGGGGAGCTGTTTTTT

size: -
J: TRBJ1-4
V: TRBV6-2/TRBV6-3
D: -
CDR3: CASSYSQYKGGEKLFF
DNA: TGTGCCAGCAGTTACTCGCAATATAAGGGAGGCGAAAAACTGTTTTTT

size: -
J: TRBJ2-7
V: TRBV6-5
D: -
CDR3: CASSYSGRGVLEQYF
DNA: TGTGCCAGCAGTTACTCGGGCAGGGGGGTTCTTGAGCAGTACTTC

size: -
J: TRBJ2-1
V: TRBV20-1
D: TRBD2
CDR3: CSASGGRDYNEQFF
DNA: TGCAGTGCTAGTGGTGGGAGGGACTACAATGAGCAGTTCTTC

size: -
J: TRBJ1-2
V: TRBV7-9
D: TRBD1
CDR3: CASSRDRADYGYTF
DNA: TGTGCCAGCAGCCGGGACAGGGCTGACTATGGCTACACCTTC

size: -
J: TRBJ2-3
V: TRBV10-2
D: TRBD1
CDR3: CASSAGQGLSDTQYF
DNA: TGCGCCAGCAGCGCGGGACAGGGGTTGTCAGATACGCAGTATTTT

size: -
J: TRBJ1-1
V: TRBV19
D: TRBD1
CDR3: CASSMEGAQRDTEAFF
DNA: TGTGCCAGTAGTATGGAGGGGGCCCAGCGCGACACTGAAGCTTTCTTT

size: -
J: TRBJ1-5
V: TRBV28
D: TRBD1
CDR3: CASSLGDRASNQPQHF
DNA: TGTGCCAGCAGTTTAGGGGACAGGGCGAGCAATCAGCCCCAGCATTTT

size: -
J: TRBJ1-5
V: TRBV19
D: TRBD1
CDR3: CASSSGTGSNQPQHF
DNA: TGTGCCAGTAGTTCCGGGACAGGGAGCAATCAGCCCCAGCATTTT

size: -
J: TRBJ1-5
V: TRBV3-1/TRBV3-2
D: -
CDR3: CASSQDNPKNQPQHF
DNA: TGTGCCAGCAGCCAAGATAATCCTAAGAATCAGCCCCAGCATTTT

size: -
J: TRBJ1-2
V: TRBV5-5
D: -
CDR3: CASSLEGVYYGYTF
DNA: TGTGCCAGCAGCTTGGAGGGGGTTTACTATGGCTACACCTTC

size: -
J: TRBJ2-1
V: TRBV27
D: TRBD1
CDR3: CASRKNRDRGTRLSSYNEQFF
DNA: TGTGCCAGCAGAAAGAACCGGGACAGGGGGACCCGATTGAGCTCCTACAATGAGCAGTTCTTC

size: -
J: TRBJ1-3
V: TRBV6-6
D: TRBD1
CDR3: CASSSTGAGNTIYF
DNA: TGTGCCAGCAGTTCTACAGGGGCTGGAAACACCATATATTTT

size: -
J: TRBJ1-2
V: TRBV28
D: -
CDR3: CASSFRVYGYTF
DNA: TGTGCCAGCAGTTTCCGGGTTTATGGCTACACCTTC

size: -
J: TRBJ2-3
V: TRBV29-1
D: TRBD2
CDR3: CSVGLAGVTDTQYF
DNA: TGCAGCGTAGGACTAGCGGGGGTCACAGATACGCAGTATTTT

size: -
J: TRBJ1-2
V: TRBV11-2
D: -
CDR3: CASASGVYGYTF
DNA: TGTGCCAGCGCGTCTGGAGTCTATGGCTACACCTTC

size: -
J: TRBJ2-1
V: TRBV5-1
D: -
CDR3: CASSLVSVNEQFF
DNA: TGCGCCAGCAGCTTGGTTTCCGTCAATGAGCAGTTCTTC

size: -
J: TRBJ1-2
V: TRBV28
D: -
CDR3: CASRFNGNYGYTF
DNA: TGTGCCAGCAGATTCAACGGGAACTATGGCTACACCTTC